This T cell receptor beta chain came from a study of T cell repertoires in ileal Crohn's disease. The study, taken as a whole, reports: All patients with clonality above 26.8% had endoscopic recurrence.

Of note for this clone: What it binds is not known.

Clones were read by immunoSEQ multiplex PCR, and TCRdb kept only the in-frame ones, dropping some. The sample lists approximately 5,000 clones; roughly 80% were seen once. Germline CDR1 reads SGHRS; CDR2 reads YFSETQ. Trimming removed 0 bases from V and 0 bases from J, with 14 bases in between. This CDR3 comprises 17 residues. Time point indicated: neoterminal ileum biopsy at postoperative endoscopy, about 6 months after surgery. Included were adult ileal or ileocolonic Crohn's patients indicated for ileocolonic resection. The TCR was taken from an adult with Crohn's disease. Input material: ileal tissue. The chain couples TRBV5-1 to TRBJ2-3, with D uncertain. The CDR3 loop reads CASSLAVGYQSTDTQYF. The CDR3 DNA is TGCGCCAGCAGCTTGGCCGTGGGGTATCAAAGCACAGATACGCAGTATTTT. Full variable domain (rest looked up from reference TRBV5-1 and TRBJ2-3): KAGVTQTPRYLIKTRGQQVTLSCSPISGHRSVSWYQQTPGQGLQFLFEYFSETQRNKGNFPGRFSGRQFSNSRSEMNVSTLELGDSALYLCASSLAVGYQSTDTQYFGPGTRLTVL.